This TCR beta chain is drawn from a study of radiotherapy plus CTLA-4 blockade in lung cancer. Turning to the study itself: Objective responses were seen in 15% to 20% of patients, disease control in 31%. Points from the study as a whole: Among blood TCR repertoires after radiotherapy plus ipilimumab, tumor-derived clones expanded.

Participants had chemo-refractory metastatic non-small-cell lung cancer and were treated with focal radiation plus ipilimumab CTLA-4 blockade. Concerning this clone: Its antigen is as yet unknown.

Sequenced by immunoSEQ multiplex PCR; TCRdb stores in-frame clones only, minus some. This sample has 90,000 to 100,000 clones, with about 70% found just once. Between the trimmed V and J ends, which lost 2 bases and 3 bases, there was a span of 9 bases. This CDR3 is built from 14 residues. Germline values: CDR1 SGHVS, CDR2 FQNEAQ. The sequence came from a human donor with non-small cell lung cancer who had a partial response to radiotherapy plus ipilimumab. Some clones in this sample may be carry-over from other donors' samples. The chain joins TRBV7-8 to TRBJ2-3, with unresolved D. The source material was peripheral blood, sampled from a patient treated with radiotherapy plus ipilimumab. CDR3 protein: CASSLTVRTDTQYF. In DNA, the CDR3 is TGTGCCAGCAGCTTAACAGTTAGGACAGATACGCAGTATTTT.